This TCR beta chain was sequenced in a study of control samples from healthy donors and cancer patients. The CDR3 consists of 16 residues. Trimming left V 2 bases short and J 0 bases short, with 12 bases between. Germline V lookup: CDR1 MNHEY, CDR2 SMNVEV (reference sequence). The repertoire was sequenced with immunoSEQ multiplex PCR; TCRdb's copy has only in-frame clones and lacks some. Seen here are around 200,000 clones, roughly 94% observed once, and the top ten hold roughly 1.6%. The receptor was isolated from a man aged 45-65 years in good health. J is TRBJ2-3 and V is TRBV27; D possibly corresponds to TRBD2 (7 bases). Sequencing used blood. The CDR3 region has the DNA TGTGCCAGCAGTTTAGGAGGGGGGGGGAGCACAGATACGCAGTATTTT. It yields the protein CASSLGGGGSTDTQYF.